A single T cell receptor beta chain is shown here with its context. Regarding treatment: oral pan-JAK inhibitor, 5-10 mg twice daily. Those with alopecia areata gave lesional scalp punch biopsies and peripheral blood. This sample was taken from a study of CD8+ T cells in alopecia areata. Study information: Treatment of the treated patients consisted of oral tofacitinib, 5 to 10 mg twice daily.

cDNA prepared by RNA extraction and subsequent reverse transcription served as the template for sequencing. Generated by immunoSEQ multiplex PCR, the TCRdb table keeps only in-frame clones and is missing some. This sample carries 200,000 to 250,000 clones, more than 55% of them seen once, and the ten largest clones take around 1.3%. Germline CDR1 is SQVTM and CDR2 is ANQGSEA. This CDR3 spans 11 amino acids. Trimming removed 4 bases at V and 6 bases at J, with 10 bases between. The chain links TRBV29-1 to TRBJ2-7, with no clear D. Sequences were derived from CD4+ T cells sorted from blood, sampled at roughly week 45, from a patient treated with tofacitinib. This TCR was recovered from a human donor with alopecia areata. The CDR3 loop is CSVGEVAEQYF. The CDR3 DNA is TGCAGCGTTGGAGAAGTCGCCGAGCAGTACTTC.